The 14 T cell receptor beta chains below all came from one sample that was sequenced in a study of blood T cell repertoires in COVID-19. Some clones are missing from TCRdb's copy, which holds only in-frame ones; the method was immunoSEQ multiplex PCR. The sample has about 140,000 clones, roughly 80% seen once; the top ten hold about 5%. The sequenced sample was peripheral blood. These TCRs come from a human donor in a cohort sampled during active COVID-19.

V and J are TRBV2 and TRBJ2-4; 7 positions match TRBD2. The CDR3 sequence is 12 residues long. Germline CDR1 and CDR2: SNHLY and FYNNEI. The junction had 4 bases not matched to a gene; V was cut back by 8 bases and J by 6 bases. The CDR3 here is CASVSGGNIQYF. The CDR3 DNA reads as TGTGCCAGCGTCTCGGGGGGAAACATTCAGTACTTC.

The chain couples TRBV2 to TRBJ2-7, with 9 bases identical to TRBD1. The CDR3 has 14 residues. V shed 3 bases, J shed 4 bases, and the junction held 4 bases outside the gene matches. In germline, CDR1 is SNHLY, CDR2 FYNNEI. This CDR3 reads CASSEGQGRYEQYF. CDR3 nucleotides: TGTGCCAGCAGTGAGGGACAGGGAAGATACGAGCAGTACTTC.

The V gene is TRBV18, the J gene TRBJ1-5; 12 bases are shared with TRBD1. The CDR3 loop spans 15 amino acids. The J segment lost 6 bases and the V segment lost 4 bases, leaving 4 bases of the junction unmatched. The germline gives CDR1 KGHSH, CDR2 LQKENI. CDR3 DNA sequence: TGTGCCAGCTCACAAGGGACAGGGGGCTTTCAGCCCCAGCATTTT. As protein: CASSQGTGGFQPQHF.

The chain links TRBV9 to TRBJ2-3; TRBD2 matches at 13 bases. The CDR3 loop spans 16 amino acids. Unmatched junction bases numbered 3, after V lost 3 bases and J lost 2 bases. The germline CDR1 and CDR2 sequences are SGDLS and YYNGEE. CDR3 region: CASSEGTSGITDTQYF. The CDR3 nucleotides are TGTGCCAGCAGCGAGGGGACTAGCGGGATCACAGATACGCAGTATTTT.

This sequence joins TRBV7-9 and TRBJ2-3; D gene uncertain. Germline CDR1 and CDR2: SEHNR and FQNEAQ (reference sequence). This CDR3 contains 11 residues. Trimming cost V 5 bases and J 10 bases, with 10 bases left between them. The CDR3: CASSPVSAQYF. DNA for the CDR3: TGTGCCAGCAGCCCAGTAAGTGCGCAGTATTTT.

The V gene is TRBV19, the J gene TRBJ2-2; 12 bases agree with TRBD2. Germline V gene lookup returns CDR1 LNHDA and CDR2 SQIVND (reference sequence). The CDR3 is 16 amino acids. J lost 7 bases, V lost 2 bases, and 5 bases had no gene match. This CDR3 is CASSIWTSGKDGELFF. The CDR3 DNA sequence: TGTGCCAGTAGTATATGGACTAGCGGGAAGGACGGGGAGCTGTTTTTT.

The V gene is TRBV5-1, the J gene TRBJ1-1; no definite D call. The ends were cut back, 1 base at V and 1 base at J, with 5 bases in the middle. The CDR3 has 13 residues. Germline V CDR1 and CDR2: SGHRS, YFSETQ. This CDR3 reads CASSLPGNTEAFF. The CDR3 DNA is TGCGCCAGCAGCTTGCCGGGGAACACTGAAGCTTTCTTT. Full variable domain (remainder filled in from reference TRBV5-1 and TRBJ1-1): KAGVTQTPRYLIKTRGQQVTLSCSPISGHRSVSWYQQTPGQGLQFLFEYFSETQRNKGNFPGRFSGRQFSNSRSEMNVSTLELGDSALYLCASSLPGNTEAFFGQGTRLTVV.

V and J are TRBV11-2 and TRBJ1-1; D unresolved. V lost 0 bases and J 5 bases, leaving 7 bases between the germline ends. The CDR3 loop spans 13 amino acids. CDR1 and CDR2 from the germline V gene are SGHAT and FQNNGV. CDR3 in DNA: TGTGCCAGCAGCTTAGAGGGAGGAACTGAAGCTTTCTTT. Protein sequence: CASSLEGGTEAFF. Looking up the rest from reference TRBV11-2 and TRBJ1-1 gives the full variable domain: EAGVAQSPRYKIIEKRQSVAFWCNPISGHATLYWYQQILGQGPKLLIQFQNNGVVDDSQLPKDRFSAERLKGVDSTLKIQPAKLEDSAVYLCASSLEGGTEAFFGQGTRLTVV.

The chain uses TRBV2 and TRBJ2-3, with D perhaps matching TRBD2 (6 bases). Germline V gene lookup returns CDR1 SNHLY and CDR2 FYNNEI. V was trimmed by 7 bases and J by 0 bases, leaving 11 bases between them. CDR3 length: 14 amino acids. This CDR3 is CASKLGTSTDTQYF. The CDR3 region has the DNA TGTGCCAGCAAATTGGGGACTAGCACAGATACGCAGTATTTT. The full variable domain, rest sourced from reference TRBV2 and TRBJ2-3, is EPEVTQTPSHQVTQMGQEVILRCVPISNHLYFYWYRQILGQKVEFLVSFYNNEISEKSEIFDDQFSVERPDGSNFTLKIRSTKLEDSAMYFCASKLGTSTDTQYFGPGTRLTVL.

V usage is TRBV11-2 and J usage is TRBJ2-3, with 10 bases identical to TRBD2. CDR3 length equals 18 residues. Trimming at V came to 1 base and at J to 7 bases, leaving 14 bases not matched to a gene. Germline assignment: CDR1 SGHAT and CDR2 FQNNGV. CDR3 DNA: TGTGCCAGCAGCTTAGTGGTCAGCAGCGGGGGGGATCTGAATACGCAGTATTTT. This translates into CASSLVVSSGGDLNTQYF.

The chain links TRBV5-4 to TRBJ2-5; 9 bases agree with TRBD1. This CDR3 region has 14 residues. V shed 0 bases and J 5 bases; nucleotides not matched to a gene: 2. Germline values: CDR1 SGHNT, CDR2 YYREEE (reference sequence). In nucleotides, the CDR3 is TGTGCCAGCAGCTTGGAAGGGACAGGGGAGACCCAGTACTTC. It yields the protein CASSLEGTGETQYF.

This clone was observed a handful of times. As DNA, the CDR3 is TGCAGTGCTAGCGCTAGCCGGGAGCAGTACGTC. This sequence encodes CSASASREQYV. This sequence joins TRBV20-1 and TRBJ2-7; tentatively, D is TRBD2 (5 bases). Trimming removed 3 bases at V and 7 bases at J, with 10 bases between. CDR3 length equals 11 residues. The germline V gene has CDR1 DFQATT and CDR2 SNEGSKA (reference sequence).

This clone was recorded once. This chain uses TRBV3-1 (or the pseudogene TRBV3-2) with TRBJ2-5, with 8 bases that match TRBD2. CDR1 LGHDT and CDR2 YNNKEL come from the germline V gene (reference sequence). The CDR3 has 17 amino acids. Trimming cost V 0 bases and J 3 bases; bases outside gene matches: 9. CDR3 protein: CASSQDFGAGGKETQYF. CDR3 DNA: TGTGCCAGCAGCCAAGATTTCGGCGCGGGGGGAAAAGAGACCCAGTACTTC.

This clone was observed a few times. The DNA of the CDR3 is TGTGCCAGCAGCTCAAGACAGGGGGCGTATGGCTACACCTTC. Encoded protein: CASSSRQGAYGYTF. This chain connects TRBV25-1 to TRBJ1-2, with TRBD1 matching over 10 bases. CDR3 size: 14 residues. Germline trimming cut 6 bases from V and 5 bases from J; bases unmatched to any gene: 6. CDR1 and CDR2 (germline): MGHDK, SYGVNS.